The entry below gives a single T cell receptor beta chain sequence along with its context. The entry originates in a study of PD-L1 blockade in urothelial cancer. Study context: Administration of atezolizumab to patients began at some point between 2013 and 2014, at 1,200 mg intravenously every 3 weeks. Blood underwent analysis 3 weeks (second dose) and 6 weeks after treatment began.

Germline V gives CDR1 MNHEY, CDR2 SMNVEV (reference sequence). The CDR3 contains 17 residues. After removal of 2 bases from V and 0 bases from J, the junction contained 7 bases not matched to a gene. Anywhere from 1 to 8 samples came from each patient, spanning pretreatment and on-treatment. PCRs were each spiked with synthetic TCR analog templates. Repertoires were generated with immunoSEQ multiplex PCR, while TCRdb's copy carries only in-frame clones and drops some. The sample lists under 40,000 clones; 90% were seen once. The V gene is TRBV27, the J gene TRBJ2-4; 7 bases map to TRBD1. The receptor was derived from a man between 70 and 80 years old with urothelial cancer. The source material was PBMCs, sampled around atezolizumab (anti-PD-L1) treatment. The CDR3 is CASSLMLGGAAKNIQYF. The CDR3, as DNA: TGTGCCAGCAGTTTAATGTTAGGGGGCGCAGCCAAAAACATTCAGTACTTC.